This TCR beta chain was profiled in a study of PD-1 blockade in mismatch repair-deficient tumors. Turning to the study itself: All were previously treated, progressing patients with 12 mismatch repair-deficient cancer types. Findings of the study overall: Tumor-resident clones, often absent from pretreatment blood, expanded after pembrolizumab and then contracted.

This table comes from immunoSEQ multiplex PCR, and its TCRdb copy is limited to in-frame clones, with some not included. Of under 85,000 clones listed, approximately 82% are singletons. Every patient had mismatch repair deficiency by PCR or immunohistochemistry. TCR sequencing covered a few patients who responded to pembrolizumab. Concerning this clone: The antigen is undetermined.

The germline V gene has CDR1 MGHDK and CDR2 SYGVNS. The CDR3 loop spans 13 amino acids. Trimming stripped 3 bases from V and 4 bases from J, with 10 bases between. The sample was peripheral blood, taken 2 weeks after starting pembrolizumab. This sequence joins TRBV25-1 and TRBJ2-7; a weak D match, TRBD2 (6 bases). This clonotype originated in an adult with mismatch repair-deficient cancer. The CDR3 DNA follows: TGTGCCAGCAGTGACGTCGGGGGTTACGAGCAGTACTTC. Its protein product is CASSDVGGYEQYF.